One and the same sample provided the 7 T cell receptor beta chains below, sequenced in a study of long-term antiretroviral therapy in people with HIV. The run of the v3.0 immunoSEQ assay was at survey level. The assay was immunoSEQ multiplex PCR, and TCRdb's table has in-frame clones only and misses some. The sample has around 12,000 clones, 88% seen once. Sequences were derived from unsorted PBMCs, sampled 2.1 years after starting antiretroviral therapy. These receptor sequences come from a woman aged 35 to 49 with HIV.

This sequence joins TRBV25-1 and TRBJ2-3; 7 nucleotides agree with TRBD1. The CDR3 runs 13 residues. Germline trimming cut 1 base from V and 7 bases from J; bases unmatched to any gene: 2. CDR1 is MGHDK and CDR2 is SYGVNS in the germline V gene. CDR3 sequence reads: CASSESGQYTQYF. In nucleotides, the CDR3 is TGTGCCAGCAGTGAATCGGGACAGTATACGCAGTATTTT.

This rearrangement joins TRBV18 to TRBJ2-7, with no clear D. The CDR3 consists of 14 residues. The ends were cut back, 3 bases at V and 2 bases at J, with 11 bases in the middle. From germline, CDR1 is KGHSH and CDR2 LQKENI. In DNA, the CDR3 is TGTGCCAGCTCACCCACGGACCTCGCCTACGAGCAGTACTTC. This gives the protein CASSPTDLAYEQYF.

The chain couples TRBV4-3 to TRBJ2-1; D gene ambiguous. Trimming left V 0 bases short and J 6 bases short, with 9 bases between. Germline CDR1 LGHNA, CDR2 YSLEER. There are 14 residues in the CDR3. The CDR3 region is CASSQDPGGNEQFF. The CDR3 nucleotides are TGCGCCAGCAGCCAAGATCCAGGTGGCAATGAGCAGTTCTTC.

The CDR3 DNA reads TGCGCCAGCAGCTTTGGGGACGGGGGGCCGATGAACACTGAAGCTTTCTTT. Amino acids: CASSFGDGGPMNTEAFF. This chain connects TRBV5-1 to TRBJ1-1, with a tentative D call TRBD1 (6 bases). CDR1 is SGHRS and CDR2 is YFSETQ in the germline V gene. Between the trimmed V and J ends, which lost 2 bases and 0 bases, there was a span of 17 bases. The CDR3 sequence is 17 residues long.

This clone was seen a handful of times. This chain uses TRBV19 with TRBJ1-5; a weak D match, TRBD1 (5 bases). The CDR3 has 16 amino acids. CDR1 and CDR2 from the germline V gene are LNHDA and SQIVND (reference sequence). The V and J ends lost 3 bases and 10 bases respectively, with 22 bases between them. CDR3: CASSIYEGIVAQPQHF. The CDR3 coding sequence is TGTGCCAGTAGTATTTATGAGGGGATCGTGGCGCAACCCCAGCATTTT.

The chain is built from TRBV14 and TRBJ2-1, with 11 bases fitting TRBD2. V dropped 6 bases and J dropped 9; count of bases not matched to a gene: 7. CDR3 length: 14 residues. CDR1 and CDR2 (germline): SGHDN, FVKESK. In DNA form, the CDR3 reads TGTGCCAGCAGACGAACTAGCGGGGGCCGTGAGCAGTTCTTC. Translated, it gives CASRRTSGGREQFF. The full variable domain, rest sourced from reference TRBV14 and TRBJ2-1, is EAGVTQFPSHSVIEKGQTVTLRCDPISGHDNLYWYRRVMGKEIKFLLHFVKESKQDESGMPNNRFLAERTGGTYSTLKVQPAELEDSGVYFCASRRTSGGREQFFGPGTRLTVL.

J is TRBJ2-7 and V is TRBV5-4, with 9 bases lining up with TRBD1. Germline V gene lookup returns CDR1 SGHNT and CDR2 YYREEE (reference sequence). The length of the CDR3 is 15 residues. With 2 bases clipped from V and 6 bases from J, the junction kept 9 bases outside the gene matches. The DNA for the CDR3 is TGTGCCAGCAGCTTTACCCGGGACAGGGTGGCCGAGCAGTACTTC. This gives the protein CASSFTRDRVAEQYF. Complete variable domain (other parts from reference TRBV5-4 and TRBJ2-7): ETGVTQSPTHLIKTRGQQVTLRCSSQSGHNTVSWYQQALGQGPQFIFQYYREEENGRGNFPPRFSGLQFPNYSSELNVNALELDDSALYLCASSFTRDRVAEQYFGPGTRLTVT.